These 20 T cell receptor beta chains came from one sample sequenced in a study of blood T cell repertoires in COVID-19. TCRdb keeps only in-frame clones here, not all; method: immunoSEQ multiplex PCR. The data show some 49,000 clones, approximately 93% seen once. The sample comprised peripheral blood. The source is a man in his 60s with COVID-19, enrolled during active disease.

The V and J genes are TRBV18 and TRBJ2-2, with D possibly being TRBD2 (5 bases). Trimming removed 1 base from V and 5 bases from J, with 11 bases in between. This CDR3 has 15 amino acids. CDR1 KGHSH and CDR2 LQKENI come from the germline V gene. The CDR3 DNA sequence: TGTGCCAGCTCACCACGGAGTTCGGGGACCGGGGAGCTGTTTTTT. As protein: CASSPRSSGTGELFF.

The rearrangement links TRBV14 to TRBJ2-2; TRBD2 matches 9 bases. Losses at the gene ends were 4 bases for V and 4 bases for J; bases not matched to a gene: 7. The CDR3 is made up of 16 amino acids. Germline lookup yields CDR1 SGHDN and CDR2 FVKESK. CDR3 region: CASSPPGLASTGELFF. The CDR3 DNA reads TGTGCCAGCAGCCCACCGGGACTAGCATCCACCGGGGAGCTGTTTTTT. The complete variable domain, with remaining parts taken from reference TRBV14 and TRBJ2-2, reads EAGVTQFPSHSVIEKGQTVTLRCDPISGHDNLYWYRRVMGKEIKFLLHFVKESKQDESGMPNNRFLAERTGGTYSTLKVQPAELEDSGVYFCASSPPGLASTGELFFGEGSRLTVL.

The rearrangement links TRBV27 to TRBJ1-1, with TRBD1 matching 10 bases. CDR1 is MNHEY, CDR2 SMNVEV, per germline (reference sequence). This CDR3 comprises 13 residues. J lost 7 bases, V lost 6 bases, and 5 bases had no gene match. CDR3 in DNA: TGTGCCAGCAGGGATGGACAGGGGGGTGAAGCTTTCTTT. Translation: CASRDGQGGEAFF.

The genes are TRBV6-9 and TRBJ1-1; 8 bases map to TRBD1. This CDR3 is 17 amino acids long. Germline V lookup: CDR1 MNHGY, CDR2 SVAAGI. V was pared by 5 bases and J by 4 bases, with 15 bases of the junction left unmatched. The DNA for the CDR3 is TGTGCCAGCAGTCACCCTTCTTGGACAGGGTGTGGCACTGAAGCTTTCTTT. It translates to CASSHPSWTGCGTEAFF.

The chain combines TRBV6-1 with TRBJ1-1, with D possibly matching TRBD1 (5 bases). Per germline, CDR1 MNHNS and CDR2 SASEGT. The CDR3 runs 14 residues. V was trimmed by 3 bases and J by 2 bases, leaving 10 bases between them. CDR3 sequence: CASSERQGNTEAFF. CDR3 nucleotide sequence: TGTGCCAGCAGTGAGCGGCAGGGCAACACTGAAGCTTTCTTT.

V and J are TRBV18 and TRBJ1-3, with 7 positions matching TRBD1. V was pared by 4 bases and J by 0 bases, with 6 bases of the junction left unmatched. The CDR3 loop spans 16 amino acids. Germline assignment: CDR1 KGHSH and CDR2 LQKENI. DNA of the CDR3: TGTGCCAGCTCACGAGGACAGGTTCGCTCTGGAAACACCATATATTTT. It codes for CASSRGQVRSGNTIYF. Combining the CDR3 with reference TRBV18 and TRBJ1-3 gives the whole variable domain NAGVMQNPRHLVRRRGQEARLRCSPMKGHSHVYWYRQLPEEGLKFMVYLQKENIIDESGMPKERFSAEFPKEGPSILRIQQVVRGDSAAYFCASSRGQVRSGNTIYFGEGSWLTVV.

V is TRBV25-1 and J is TRBJ2-3; TRBD2 agrees at 8 bases. The V gene's germline CDR1 is MGHDK and CDR2 SYGVNS. V was clipped by 2 bases and J by 0 bases; unmatched bases: 1. The CDR3 loop spans 15 amino acids. CDR3 sequence reads: CASSEGGRSTDTQYF. The CDR3 DNA sequence: TGTGCCAGCAGTGAAGGCGGGAGGAGCACAGATACGCAGTATTTT.

The chain uses TRBV9 and TRBJ1-2; a weak D match, TRBD1 (5 bases). V shed 0 bases and J shed 0 bases, with 12 bases lying between them. In germline, CDR1 is SGDLS, CDR2 YYNGEE. This CDR3 contains 16 residues. The CDR3 sequence: CASSVALGTPNYGYTF. Here the CDR3 DNA reads TGTGCCAGCAGCGTAGCTTTGGGGACTCCTAACTATGGCTACACCTTC.

The CDR3 spells CASSGTAAEQYF. CDR3 DNA sequence: TGTGCCAGCAGTGGTACAGCGGCCGAGCAGTACTTC. This chain links TRBV2 with TRBJ2-7, with D perhaps TRBD2 (5 bases). The V gene lost 4 bases and the J gene lost 6 bases, with 10 bases spanning the gap. CDR3 length equals 12 residues. Germline values: CDR1 SNHLY, CDR2 FYNNEI.

The chain employs TRBV14 and TRBJ1-3; D is unclear. Deletions cut 5 bases from V and 0 bases from J, with 11 bases between. The CDR3 spans 15 residues. The germline gives CDR1 SGHDN, CDR2 FVKESK. CDR3 amino acids: CASSIGRPSGNTIYF. CDR3 sequence (DNA): TGTGCCAGCAGCATTGGGCGCCCCTCTGGAAACACCATATATTTT. The whole variable domain, remainder taken from reference TRBV14 and TRBJ1-3, is EAGVTQFPSHSVIEKGQTVTLRCDPISGHDNLYWYRRVMGKEIKFLLHFVKESKQDESGMPNNRFLAERTGGTYSTLKVQPAELEDSGVYFCASSIGRPSGNTIYFGEGSWLTVV.

The gene calls are TRBV5-3 and TRBJ2-2; D is possibly TRBD2 (6 bases). TRBV5-3 carries the ORF label, with uncertain function. Trimming left V 1 base short and J 3 bases short, with 10 bases between. CDR3 length equals 15 residues. The CDR3 loop is CARSLRGIDTGELFF. CDR3 nucleotide sequence: TGTGCCAGAAGCTTGCGGGGGATCGACACCGGGGAGCTGTTTTTT.

In the case of this clone: The junction does not match germline at one end; this may be a read error. The rearrangement joins TRBV7-7 to TRBJ1-4, with TRBD1 identical over 10 bases. The CDR3 is 13 residues long. From germline, CDR1 is SSHAT and CDR2 FNYEAQ (reference sequence). The CDR3 sequence: CASSSGQGEKLFF. The CDR3 DNA reads TGTGCTAGCAGCTCGGGACAGGGGGAAAAACTGTTTTTT.

The V call is TRBV27, the J call TRBJ2-4, with 8 positions matching TRBD2. This CDR3 is built from 15 residues. Germline-derived CDR1 and CDR2 are MNHEY and SMNVEV (reference sequence). V lost 3 bases and J lost 6; bases outside the gene matches: 7. CDR3 bases: TGTGCCAGCAGTTTTGTCCGACTAGCGATAAACATTCAGTACTTC. The encoded protein is CASSFVRLAINIQYF.

The genes are TRBV19 and TRBJ1-4; 7 bases fit TRBD1. The CDR3 extends over 14 amino acids. Germline assignment: CDR1 LNHDA and CDR2 SQIVND (reference sequence). After removal of 6 bases from V and 5 bases from J, the junction contained 6 bases not matched to a gene. The chain's CDR3 is CASSYRGSNEKLFF. The CDR3 bases are TGTGCCAGTAGCTACAGGGGTTCAAATGAAAAACTGTTTTTT.

This chain connects TRBV6-5 to TRBJ1-1; D possibly corresponds to TRBD1 (5 bases). Germline V CDR1 and CDR2: MNHEY, SVGAGI. V lost 4 bases, J lost 3 bases, and 6 bases lay in between. The CDR3 has 12 residues. The CDR3 sequence: CASSLGDTEAFF. The CDR3 nucleotides are TGTGCCAGCAGTTTAGGGGACACTGAAGCTTTCTTT.

The J gene is TRBJ2-7, the V gene TRBV6-4; D is undetermined. Germline CDR1 and CDR2: MRHNA and SNTAGT. V was shortened by 0 bases and J by 2 bases, with 8 bases between the two germline ends. This CDR3 is 14 amino acids long. The CDR3 DNA reads as TGTGCCAGCAGTGACTCAGACTTAACCTACGAGCAGTACTTC. Its protein product is CASSDSDLTYEQYF.

The chain recombines TRBV5-5 with TRBJ1-2, with 12 bases that match TRBD1. Germline CDR1 is SGHKS and CDR2 is YYEKEE (reference sequence). The junction had 5 bases not matched to a gene; V was cut back by 4 bases and J by 7 bases. The CDR3 consists of 14 residues. DNA of the CDR3: TGTGCCAGCAGCACCCGGGACAGGGGGCCTGGCTACACCTTC. Amino acid sequence: CASSTRDRGPGYTF.

The chain is built from TRBV9 and TRBJ1-2; 10 nucleotides line up with TRBD1. V dropped 3 bases and J dropped 8; count of bases not matched to a gene: 4. Germline CDR1 is SGDLS and CDR2 is YYNGEE. The CDR3 is made up of 13 amino acids. The CDR3 sequence is CASSGGQGDGYTF. For the CDR3, the DNA is TGTGCCAGCAGCGGTGGACAGGGGGACGGCTACACCTTC.

This clone has just a few counts. The rearrangement joins TRBV3-1 (or the pseudogene TRBV3-2) to TRBJ1-1, with D perhaps TRBD1 (5 bases). This CDR3 is 14 amino acids long. CDR1 LGHDT and CDR2 YNNKEL come from the germline V gene (reference sequence). The ends were cut back, 1 base at V and 6 bases at J, with 12 bases in the middle. The CDR3 DNA reads TGTGCCAGCAGCCAAGGATTACCAGGGTCTGAAGCTTTCTTT. This codes for CASSQGLPGSEAFF.

V is TRBV7-2 and J is TRBJ2-1, with 10 bases fitting TRBD2. The CDR3 length is 19 residues. V lost 1 base, J lost 0 bases, and 9 bases stayed unmatched. Germline V gene data show CDR1 as SGHTA and CDR2 as FQGNSA. CDR3: CASSLESGRLAGSYNEQFF. The CDR3 DNA sequence: TGTGCCAGCAGCTTAGAAAGTGGGCGACTAGCGGGCTCCTACAATGAGCAGTTCTTC.